This T cell receptor (beta chain) appears in the sequencing data of a study of T cells in Graves' hyperthyroidism and ophthalmopathy. Exclusion followed for patients with uncontrolled infection, other autoimmune disease, pregnancy or lactation. Amplified TCR beta CDR3 regions derived from RNA transcripts. First-round RT-PCR of the TCR CDR3 relied on the HTBI primer set. TCRdb fed the multiplex PCR reads into MiXCR, producing one record per CDR3 protein. The sample yields about 640,000 distinct CDR3 sequences, 45% seen once. The table lists this clonotype with many counts. Its antigen is still unknown. Whole-study findings and limits: Separating ophthalmopathy from stable hyperthyroidism was achieved by a 13 V-J model.

V lost 5 bases to trimming and J lost 2 bases, with 13 bases between them. This CDR3 region has 16 residues. Germline-derived CDR1 and CDR2 are SGHTA and FQGTGA. The chain is built from TRBV7-3 and TRBJ2-6; D gene uncertain. The sample was peripheral blood or thyroid tissue (not recorded which). The source of this sequence is an adult man with Graves' disease, either hyperthyroidism or ophthalmopathy (not recorded which). This chain's CDR3 is CASSLSPRTGANVLTF. The CDR3 region has the DNA TGTGCCAGCAGCCTCTCCCCCCGGACTGGGGCCAACGTCCTGACTTTC.